This is a list of T cell receptor beta chains from one sample in a study of T cells of healthy individuals. TCRdb re-called the 5' RACE reads with MiXCR, one entry per CDR3 protein. The data hold 85,000 to 100,000 distinct CDR3 sequences, with 17% observed a single time. The origin of the receptors is a human donor in good health. The CDR3 runs from the conserved cysteine through the conserved F or W. The D gene is left open where the match is weak.

TRBD2	TRBV29-1	14	TRBJ2-1	CSIARGSRYNEQFF
NA	TRBV29-1	16	TRBJ2-7	CSVVPTGAKAPYEQYF
TRBD1	TRBV5-1	15	TRBJ2-7	CASSALDRGPLEQYF
NA	TRBV6-5	12	TRBJ1-1	CASTRQDTEAFF
NA	TRBV28	16	TRBJ2-6	CASSLSGGGGANVLTF
NA	TRBV2	14	TRBJ1-2	CASSETTGSYGYTF
TRBD1	TRBV6-6	14	TRBJ1-6	CASSKDRVDSPLHF
TRBD2	TRBV19	18	TRBJ2-6	CASSIGVSGGYGANVLTF
NA	TRBV4-3	17	TRBJ2-1	CASSQGVTSSYYNEQFF
NA	TRBV7-9	15	TRBJ2-2	CASSFSGIGTGELFF
NA	TRBV10-3	13	TRBJ1-5	CAISDREGQPQHF
TRBD2	TRBV7-2	13	TRBJ2-1	CASSPGRAVEQFF
TRBD1	TRBV4-1	15	TRBJ1-4	CASSHTTGVAEKLFF
NA	TRBV7-8	12	TRBJ2-7	CASSLKGQKQYF
TRBD2	TRBV6-4	15	TRBJ2-3	CASSDGEGETDTQYF
NA	TRBV27	17	TRBJ1-2	CASSSPTNRESGYGYTF
NA	TRBV2	11	TRBJ2-1	CAIWTKQEQFF
NA	TRBV28	13	TRBJ1-2	CASSLSANYGYTF
NA	TRBV27	13	TRBJ1-2	CASSLNSYYGYTF
NA	TRBV28	14	TRBJ2-3	CASSSLRDYNTQYF
NA	TRBV14	15	TRBJ1-2	CASSQLHLQGYGYTF
TRBD1	TRBV13	14	TRBJ1-2	CASSLGDSLYGYTF
TRBD1	TRBV20-1	13	TRBJ2-7	CSALPDRVDEQYF
TRBD1	TRBV28	12	TRBJ1-2	CAVAGTGDGYTF